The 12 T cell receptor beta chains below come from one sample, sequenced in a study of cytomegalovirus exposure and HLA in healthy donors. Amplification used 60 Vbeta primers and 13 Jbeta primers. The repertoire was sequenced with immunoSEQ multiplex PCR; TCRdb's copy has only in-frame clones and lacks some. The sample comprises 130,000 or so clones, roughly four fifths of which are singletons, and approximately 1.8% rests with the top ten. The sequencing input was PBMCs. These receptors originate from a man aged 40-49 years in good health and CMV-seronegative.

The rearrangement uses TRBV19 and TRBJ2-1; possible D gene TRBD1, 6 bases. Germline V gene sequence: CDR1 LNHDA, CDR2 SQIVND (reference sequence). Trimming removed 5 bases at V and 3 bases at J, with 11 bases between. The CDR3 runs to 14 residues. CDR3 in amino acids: CASSFRTDYNEQFF. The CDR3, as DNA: TGTGCCAGTAGTTTTCGGACAGACTACAATGAGCAGTTCTTC.

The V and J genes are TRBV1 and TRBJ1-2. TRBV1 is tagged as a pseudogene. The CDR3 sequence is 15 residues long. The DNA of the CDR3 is TGCACCAGCAGCTTAAGGCGGCCCGTGCCTTGGGGCTACACCTTC. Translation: CTSSLRRPVPWGYTF.

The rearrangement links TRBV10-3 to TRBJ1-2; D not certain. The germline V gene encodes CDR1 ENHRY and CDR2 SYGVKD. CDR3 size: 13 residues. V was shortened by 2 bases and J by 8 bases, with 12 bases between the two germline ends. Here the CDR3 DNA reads TGTGCCATCAGTGAGGCGCGAAGTAACGGCTACACCTTC. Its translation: CAISEARSNGYTF.

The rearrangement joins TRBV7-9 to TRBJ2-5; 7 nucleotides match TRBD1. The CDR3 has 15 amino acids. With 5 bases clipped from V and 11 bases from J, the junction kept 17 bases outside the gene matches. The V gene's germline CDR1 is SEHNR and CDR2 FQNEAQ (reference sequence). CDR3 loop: CASSLGLNRGKEQYF. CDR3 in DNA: TGTGCCAGCAGCCTAGGGTTGAACAGGGGTAAAGAGCAGTACTTC.

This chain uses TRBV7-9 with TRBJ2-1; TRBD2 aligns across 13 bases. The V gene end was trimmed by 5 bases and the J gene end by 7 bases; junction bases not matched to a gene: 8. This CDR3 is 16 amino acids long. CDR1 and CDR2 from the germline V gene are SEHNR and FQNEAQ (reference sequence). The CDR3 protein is CASSPVTSGGGNEQFF. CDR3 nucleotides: TGTGCCAGCAGCCCCGTAACTAGCGGGGGGGGAAATGAGCAGTTCTTC.

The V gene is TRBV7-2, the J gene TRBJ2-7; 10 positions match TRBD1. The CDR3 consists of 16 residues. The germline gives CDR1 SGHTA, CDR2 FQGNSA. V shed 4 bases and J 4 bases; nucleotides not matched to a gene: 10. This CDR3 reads CASSSKRGQGGYEQYF. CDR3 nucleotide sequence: TGTGCCAGCAGCTCTAAACGCGGACAGGGGGGGTACGAGCAGTACTTC.

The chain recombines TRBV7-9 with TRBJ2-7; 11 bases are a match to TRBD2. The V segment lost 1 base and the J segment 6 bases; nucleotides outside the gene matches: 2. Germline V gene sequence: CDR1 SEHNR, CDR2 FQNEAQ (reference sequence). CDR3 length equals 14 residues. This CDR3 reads CASSLDGTSGEQYF. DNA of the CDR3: TGTGCCAGCAGCTTAGATGGGACTAGCGGCGAGCAGTACTTC. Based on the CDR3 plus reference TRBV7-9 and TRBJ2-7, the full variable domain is DTGVSQNPRHKITKRGQNVTFRCDPISEHNRLYWYRQTLGQGPEFLTYFQNEAQLEKSRLLSDRFSAERPKGSFSTLEIQRTEQGDSAMYLCASSLDGTSGEQYFGPGTRLTVT.

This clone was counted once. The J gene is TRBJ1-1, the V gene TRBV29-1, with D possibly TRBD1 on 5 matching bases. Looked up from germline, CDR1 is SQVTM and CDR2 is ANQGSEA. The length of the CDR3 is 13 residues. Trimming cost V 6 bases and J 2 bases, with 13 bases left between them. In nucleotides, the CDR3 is TGCAGCGTCACTGGACACCTTAACACTGAAGCTTTCTTT. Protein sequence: CSVTGHLNTEAFF.

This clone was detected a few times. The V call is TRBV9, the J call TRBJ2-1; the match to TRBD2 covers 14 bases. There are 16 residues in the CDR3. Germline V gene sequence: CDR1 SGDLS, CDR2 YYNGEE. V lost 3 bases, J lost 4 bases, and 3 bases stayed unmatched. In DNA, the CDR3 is TGTGCCAGCAGCGGACTAGCGGGGGGGCCTTACAATGAGCAGTTCTTC. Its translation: CASSGLAGGPYNEQFF.

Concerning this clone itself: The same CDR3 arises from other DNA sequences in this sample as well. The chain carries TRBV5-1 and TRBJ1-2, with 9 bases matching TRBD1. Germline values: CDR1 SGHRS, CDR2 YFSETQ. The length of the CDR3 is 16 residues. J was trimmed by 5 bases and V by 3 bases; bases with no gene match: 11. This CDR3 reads CASSSGTGFSRYGYTF. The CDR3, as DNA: TGCGCCAGCAGCTCTGGGACAGGGTTCAGTCGGTATGGCTACACCTTC.

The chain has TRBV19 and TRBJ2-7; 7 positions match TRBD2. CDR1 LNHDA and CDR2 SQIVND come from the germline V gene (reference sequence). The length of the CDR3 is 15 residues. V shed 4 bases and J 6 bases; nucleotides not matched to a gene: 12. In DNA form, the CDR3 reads TGTGCCAGTAGTACAGTCGGGGGAGGGCATGGCGAGCAGTACTTC. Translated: CASSTVGGGHGEQYF.

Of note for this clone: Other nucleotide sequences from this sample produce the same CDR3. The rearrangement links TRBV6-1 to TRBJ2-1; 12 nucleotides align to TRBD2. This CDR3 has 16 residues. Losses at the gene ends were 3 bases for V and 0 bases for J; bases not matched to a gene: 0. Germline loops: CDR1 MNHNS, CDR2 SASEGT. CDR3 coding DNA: TGTGCCAGCAGTGAGACTAGCGGGAGCTCCTACAATGAGCAGTTCTTC. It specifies CASSETSGSSYNEQFF.